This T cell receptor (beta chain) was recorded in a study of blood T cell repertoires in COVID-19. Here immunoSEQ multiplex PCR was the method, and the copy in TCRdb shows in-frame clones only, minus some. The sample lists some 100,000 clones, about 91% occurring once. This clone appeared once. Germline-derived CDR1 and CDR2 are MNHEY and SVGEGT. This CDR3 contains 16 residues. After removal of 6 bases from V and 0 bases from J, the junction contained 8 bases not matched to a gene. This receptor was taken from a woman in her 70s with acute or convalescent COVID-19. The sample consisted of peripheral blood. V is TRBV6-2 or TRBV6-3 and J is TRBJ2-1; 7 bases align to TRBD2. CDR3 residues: CASSRPLAGSYNEQFF. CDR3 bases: TGTGCCAGCAGCCGACCCTTAGCGGGCTCCTACAATGAGCAGTTCTTC.